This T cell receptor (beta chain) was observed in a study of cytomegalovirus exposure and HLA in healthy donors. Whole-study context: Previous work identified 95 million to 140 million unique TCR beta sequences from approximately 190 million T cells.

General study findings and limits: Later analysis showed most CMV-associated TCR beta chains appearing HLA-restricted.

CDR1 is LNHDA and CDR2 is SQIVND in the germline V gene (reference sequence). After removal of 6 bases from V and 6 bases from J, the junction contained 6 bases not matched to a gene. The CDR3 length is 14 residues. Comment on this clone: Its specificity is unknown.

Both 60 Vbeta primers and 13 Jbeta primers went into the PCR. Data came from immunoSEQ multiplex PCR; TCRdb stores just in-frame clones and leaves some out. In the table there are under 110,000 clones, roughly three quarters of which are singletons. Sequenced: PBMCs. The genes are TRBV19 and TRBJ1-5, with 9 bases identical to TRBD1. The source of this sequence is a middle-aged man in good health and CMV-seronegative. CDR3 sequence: CASSPDRGSQPQHF. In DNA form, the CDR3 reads TGTGCCAGTAGCCCGGACAGGGGAAGTCAGCCCCAGCATTTT.